These 3 T cell receptor beta chains were sequenced from one sample in a study of T cells in Graves' hyperthyroidism and ophthalmopathy. It was RNA transcripts that yielded the amplified TCR beta CDR3 regions. A first-round RT-PCR of the TCR CDR3 used the HTBI primer set. TCRdb recomputed calls from the multiplex PCR reads with MiXCR, one row per CDR3 protein. The sample records about 290,000 distinct CDR3 sequences, 13% being singletons. The sample consisted of blood. The receptors here all came from a woman under 40 with Graves' hyperthyroidism that later progressed to Graves' ophthalmopathy.

In this sample, this clonotype turned up many times. The chain uses TRBV5-1 and TRBJ2-7, with 8 bases fitting TRBD1. Germline assignment: CDR1 SGHRS and CDR2 YFSETQ. The CDR3 contains 14 residues. V lost 4 bases and J lost 6; bases outside the gene matches: 9. CDR3 sequence: CASSRPRTGFEQYF. In DNA, the CDR3 is TGCGCCAGCAGCCGTCCCAGGACAGGGTTCGAGCAGTACTTC.

Only a few counts were recorded for this clonotype. A read error is possible here, since a much larger clone lies one base away. The rearrangement links TRBV20-1 to TRBJ2-7, with D unresolved. CDR3 length: 11 residues. CDR1 is DFQATT and CDR2 is SNEGSKA in the germline V gene (reference sequence). CDR3 in DNA: TGCAGTGCTAGAGATTCGCGCGAGCAGCACTTC. Protein: CSARDSREQHF.

This clonotype was seen at least ten times. The chain uses TRBV6-6 and TRBJ2-5; 8 nucleotides match TRBD2. Germline V gene sequence: CDR1 MNHNY, CDR2 SVGAGI (reference sequence). The CDR3 is 18 residues long. The V gene end was trimmed by 0 bases and the J gene end by 4 bases; junction bases not matched to a gene: 13. Here the CDR3 DNA reads TGTGCCAGCAGTTACTCGAGGATAGCGGGGAGAGAAGGAGAGACCCAGTACTTC. Amino acids: CASSYSRIAGREGETQYF.